This paragraph covers one T cell receptor (beta chain) sequence. Original data processing: Junction-only sequences produced by ImmunoSEQ had no quality scores, so filtering differed. The method was immunoSEQ multiplex PCR; TCRdb's version includes in-frame clones alone and lacks a portion of them. The V and J calls and clone size are taken from that table; D and trimming were inferred from the DNA. The sample carries 400,000 to 600,000 clones, roughly 77% recorded once. The CDR3 consists of 16 residues. Trimming cost V 7 bases and J 0 bases, with 16 bases left between them. This sample was included in a study of shared clonotypes between healthy human individuals. All donors were healthy HIV-negative adults lacking recent acute infections or vaccinations. Unsorted samples, those not sorted, used roughly 87 million PBMCs for genomic DNA.

The chain has TRBV23-1 and TRBJ1-5; no clear D gene. TRBV23-1 is reported as an ORF; its role is uncertain. This clonotype originated in a woman aged 35 to 49 in good health. Some clones in this sample may be carry-over from other donors' samples. The sequenced sample consisted of PBMCs. CDR3 in DNA: TGCGCCAGCATTCCGGCCGTATTGTATAGCAATCAGCCCCAGCATTTT. Translating it yields CASIPAVLYSNQPQHF.